This T cell receptor (beta chain) was sequenced in a study of blood T cell repertoires in COVID-19. Original methodology: Amplification with reference gene primers provided the estimates of nucleated cell counts. The repertoire was sequenced with immunoSEQ multiplex PCR; TCRdb's copy has only in-frame clones and lacks some. V and J calls and clone size are as listed in that table; D and trimming were resolved from the DNA. The top ten clones hold roughly 3.8% of a sample with around 40,000 clones, about 87% of them seen once. Germline CDR1 WNHNN, CDR2 SYGVQD (reference sequence). Trimming removed 0 bases from V and 1 base from J, with 8 bases in between. The CDR3 covers 15 residues.

This clonotype was sampled from a man between 40 and 49 years old with COVID-19, enrolled during active disease. This chain uses TRBV10-1 with TRBJ2-3, with D perhaps matching TRBD2 (5 bases). Sequenced sample: peripheral blood. The CDR3 loop is CASSESLARTDTQYF. The CDR3 nucleotides read TGCGCCAGCAGTGAGTCGCTAGCCCGCACAGATACGCAGTATTTT.